The 30 T cell receptor beta chains presented below share a single source sample, sequenced in a study of T cells in Graves' hyperthyroidism and ophthalmopathy. The TCR beta CDR3 regions underwent amplification using RNA transcripts as the source. HTBI primers drove first-round RT-PCR of the TCR CDR3. TCRdb ran MiXCR on the multiplex PCR reads and lists one entry per CDR3 protein. The data show some 400,000 distinct CDR3 sequences, roughly 14% seen once. Sequences were obtained from blood. These receptors originate from a man in his thirties or forties with Graves' hyperthyroidism that later progressed to Graves' ophthalmopathy.

This rearrangement joins TRBV10-2 to TRBJ1-6, with D possibly TRBD1 on 6 matching bases. Germline V gene data show CDR1 as WSHSY and CDR2 as SAAADI. Deletions cut 3 bases from V and 7 bases from J, with 10 bases between. CDR3 size: 14 residues. In DNA, the CDR3 is TGCGCCAGCAGTGACAGGAGGGGGAATTCACCCCTCCACTTT. This sequence encodes CASSDRRGNSPLHF.

In its sample, this clonotype was seen many times. The genes are TRBV12-3 or TRBV12-4 and TRBJ1-3, with TRBD1 as a possible D gene (5 bases). This CDR3 contains 14 residues. Trimming stripped 2 bases from V and 4 bases from J, with 9 bases between. The CDR3 nucleotides are TGTGCCAGCAGTTTAATGGGGGGAGGAAACACCATATATTTT. Its protein product is CASSLMGGGNTIYF.

The chain uses TRBV4-1 and TRBJ2-1; D may be TRBD2 (6 bases). The CDR3 has 15 residues. Trimming removed 4 bases from V and 2 bases from J, with 12 bases in between. Germline V gene lookup returns CDR1 MGHRA and CDR2 YSYEKL. For the CDR3, the DNA is TGCGCCAGCAGCCCCGGGGGACGCACCTACAATGAGCAGTTCTTC. Translating gives CASSPGGRTYNEQFF.

This clonotype was observed many times. The chain links TRBV30 to TRBJ1-5; no definite D call. Trimming stripped 2 bases from V and 2 bases from J, with 7 bases between. Germline CDR1 GTSNPN, CDR2 SVGIG (reference sequence). The CDR3 extends over 13 amino acids. Written as DNA, the CDR3 is TGTGCCTGGAGTTTTTCGCGCAATCAGCCCCAGCATTTT. Translated, it gives CAWSFSRNQPQHF.

This clonotype was seen at least ten times. The CDR3 region has the DNA TGTGCCTGGACACCCGGGGGGAACACTGAAGCTTTCTTT. It encodes CAWTPGGNTEAFF. This chain links TRBV30 with TRBJ1-1; possibly TRBD1 for D (5 bases). The CDR3 spans 13 residues. V was cut by 4 bases and J by 1 base, with 10 bases left in between. CDR1 GTSNPN and CDR2 SVGIG come from the germline V gene (reference sequence).

This clonotype came up many times. The J gene is TRBJ1-2, the V gene TRBV7-4; D possibly corresponds to TRBD1 (6 bases). This CDR3 is built from 16 residues. The V gene's germline CDR1 is SGHVT and CDR2 SQSDAQ. With 5 bases removed from V and 0 bases from J, the gap between germline ends came to 16 bases. The CDR3 DNA reads as TGTGCCAGCAGCCTTCCGGGACATTTTCCTAACTATGGCTACACCTTC. As protein: CASSLPGHFPNYGYTF.

This clonotype was seen many times. This sequence joins TRBV6-1 and TRBJ1-2, with TRBD1 as a possible D gene (5 bases). From germline, CDR1 is MNHNS and CDR2 SASEGT. The CDR3 contains 17 residues. V was clipped by 7 bases and J by 1 base, with 22 bases between them. The CDR3 DNA is TGTGCCAGCACCGGACGGGCGGGGCCAACTATTAACTATGGCTACACCTTC. Protein product: CASTGRAGPTINYGYTF.

This clonotype was picked up many times. The V gene is TRBV11-2, the J gene TRBJ2-1; maybe TRBD1 (6 bases). V lost 5 bases, J lost 6 bases, and 11 bases lay in between. Germline CDR1 SGHAT, CDR2 FQNNGV. The CDR3 sequence is 13 residues long. CDR3 sequence (DNA): TGTGCCAGCAGCCTCGGACAGACCAATGAGCAGTTCTTC. This codes for CASSLGQTNEQFF.

This clonotype has ten or more counts. The chain uses TRBV9 and TRBJ2-3, with D perhaps matching TRBD2 (6 bases). V was pared by 0 bases and J by 1 base, with 15 bases between. The CDR3 runs 17 residues. Germline CDR1 SGDLS, CDR2 YYNGEE. CDR3 region: CASSVAPSGGGTDTQYF. The CDR3 bases are TGTGCCAGCAGCGTAGCCCCCTCCGGGGGTGGCACAGATACGCAGTATTTT.

This clonotype appeared a single time. This rearrangement joins TRBV5-1 to TRBJ2-1, with 7 bases aligning to TRBD2. After removal of 4 bases from V and 0 bases from J, the junction contained 10 bases not matched to a gene. The CDR3 has 17 residues. Germline V lookup: CDR1 SGHRS, CDR2 YFSETQ. The DNA for the CDR3 is TGCGCCAGCAGCCCTTCACACGGGACTAACTCCTACAATGAGCAGTTCTTC. Translated, it gives CASSPSHGTNSYNEQFF.

This clonotype was counted at least ten times. The chain uses TRBV12-3 or TRBV12-4 and TRBJ2-5; TRBD2 matches 7 bases. This CDR3 comprises 15 residues. V was clipped by 6 bases and J by 7 bases; unmatched bases: 14. The CDR3 region has the DNA TGTGCCAGCAGGGACGGGACTAACCCCGTCGGGACCCAGTACTTC. Residues: CASRDGTNPVGTQYF.

This clonotype came up many times. The J gene is TRBJ2-5, the V gene TRBV27, with TRBD1 matching over 9 bases. The CDR3 is 15 amino acids. V trimming: 8 bases; J trimming: 2 bases; junction bases outside the gene matches: 9. The germline V gene encodes CDR1 MNHEY and CDR2 SMNVEV (reference sequence). CDR3 protein: CASRPAGTGQETQYF. The CDR3 DNA reads as TGTGCCAGCCGCCCAGCCGGGACAGGGCAAGAGACCCAGTACTTC.

The gene calls are TRBV19 and TRBJ2-5, with D perhaps TRBD2 (6 bases). Germline CDR1 is LNHDA and CDR2 is SQIVND (reference sequence). The germline V and J ends were trimmed by 5 bases and 2 bases, with 15 bases remaining between them. This CDR3 contains 15 residues. DNA for the CDR3: TGTGCCAGTAGTCCGAGCCGGGGAGGTCAAGAGACCCAGTACTTC. Translation gives CASSPSRGGQETQYF.

This clonotype was found many times. The J gene is TRBJ1-2, the V gene TRBV13; 7 nucleotides line up with TRBD1. Per germline, CDR1 PRHDT and CDR2 FYEKMQ (reference sequence). CDR3 length: 16 amino acids. J was trimmed by 0 bases and V by 2 bases; bases with no gene match: 6. The CDR3 protein is CASSLQTGASNYGYTF. CDR3 nucleotides: TGTGCCAGCAGCTTACAAACAGGGGCCTCTAACTATGGCTACACCTTC.

V gene TRBV7-9 combines with J gene TRBJ1-4; D not certain. From germline, CDR1 is SEHNR and CDR2 FQNEAQ (reference sequence). The CDR3 spans 14 residues. V shed 4 bases and J shed 4 bases, with 10 bases lying between them. CDR3 residues: CASSWTGDNEKLFF. CDR3 DNA sequence: TGTGCCAGCAGCTGGACCGGGGATAATGAAAAACTGTTTTTT.

This chain links TRBV20-1 with TRBJ2-2; tentative D call: TRBD2 (5 bases). Germline V CDR1 and CDR2: DFQATT, SNEGSKA (reference sequence). Deletions cut 6 bases from V and 1 base from J, with 15 bases between. The CDR3 loop spans 15 amino acids. The CDR3 region has the DNA TGCAGTGCCGCAAACCACCGGGGGAACACCGGGGAGCTGTTTTTT. Amino acids: CSAANHRGNTGELFF.

This clonotype showed up just a few times. The rearrangement joins TRBV5-6 to TRBJ1-4; 8 bases agree with TRBD1. With V trimmed by 0 bases and J by 5 bases, 0 bases remained unmatched. Germline lookup yields CDR1 SGHDT and CDR2 YYEEEE. The CDR3 spans 14 residues. This CDR3 reads CASSLGTGNEKLFF. The CDR3 nucleotides read TGTGCCAGCAGCTTGGGGACAGGGAATGAAAAACTGTTTTTT.

The rearrangement uses TRBV5-1 and TRBJ2-3; TRBD2 aligns across 12 bases. Germline V gene data show CDR1 as SGHRS and CDR2 as YFSETQ. CDR3 size: 19 residues. After removal of 0 bases from V and 4 bases from J, the junction contained 12 bases not matched to a gene. Written as DNA, the CDR3 is TGCGCCAGCAGCTTGGCCCTGGCTAGCGGGGGGGCCAGGCCAGATACGCAGTATTTT. Its translation is CASSLALASGGARPDTQYF.

This clonotype occurred many times. The chain has TRBV18 and TRBJ2-7; D gene ambiguous. Germline-derived CDR1 and CDR2 are KGHSH and LQKENI. There are 13 residues in the CDR3. V shed 3 bases and J shed 3 bases, with 9 bases lying between them. The CDR3 here is CASSPQTNYEQYF. The CDR3 DNA follows: TGTGCCAGCTCACCGCAGACGAACTACGAGCAGTACTTC.

The chain is built from TRBV6-2 or TRBV6-3 and TRBJ1-4, with a weak D call TRBD1 (6 bases). Trimming shortened V by 9 bases and J by 1 base, and 9 bases separated the two germline ends. CDR3 length equals 13 residues. Germline V gene data show CDR1 as MNHEY and CDR2 as SVGEGT. The CDR3 DNA follows: TGTGCCAGTAGGGGGGGAACTAATGAAAAACTGTTTTTT. This codes for CASRGGTNEKLFF.

The chain is built from TRBV29-1 and TRBJ2-7; 10 bases line up with TRBD1. The germline V gene encodes CDR1 SQVTM and CDR2 ANQGSEA. V was pared by 3 bases and J by 1 base, with 3 bases of the junction left unmatched. The CDR3 is made up of 14 amino acids. The CDR3 nucleotides are TGCAGCGTTGATGGGGGACAGGGGTCCTACGAGCAGTACTTC. Protein sequence: CSVDGGQGSYEQYF.

In its sample, this clonotype was seen many times. This sequence joins TRBV2 and TRBJ1-5; no definite D call. With 5 bases removed from V and 3 bases from J, the gap between germline ends came to 8 bases. CDR1 and CDR2 from the germline V gene are SNHLY and FYNNEI. The CDR3 is 13 residues long. CDR3 sequence (DNA): TGTGCCAGCAGTCGGGAGAACAATCAGCCCCAGCATTTT. This translates into CASSRENNQPQHF.

This clonotype showed up just a few times. This chain joins TRBV5-1 and TRBJ2-1, with TRBD2 identical over 13 bases. The V gene end was trimmed by 4 bases and the J gene end by 6 bases; junction bases not matched to a gene: 4. CDR3 length: 15 residues. Germline V gene data show CDR1 as SGHRS and CDR2 as YFSETQ. The CDR3 DNA follows: TGCGCCAGCAGCCCAAGGACTAGCGGGGGCAATGAGCAGTTCTTC. Its protein is CASSPRTSGGNEQFF.

This clonotype was detected many times. The V and J genes are TRBV7-3 and TRBJ2-3, with TRBD1 matching over 7 bases. Germline CDR1 SGHTA, CDR2 FQGTGA. V gave up 5 bases and J gave up 1 base; unmatched junction bases: 9. This CDR3 contains 16 residues. The CDR3, as DNA: TGTGCCAGCAGCCTATCACCGGGACAGCGCACAGATACGCAGTATTTT. This gives the protein CASSLSPGQRTDTQYF. Filled out from reference TRBV7-3 and TRBJ2-3, the complete variable domain reads GAGVSQTPSNKVTEKGKYVELRCDPISGHTALYWYRQSLGQGPEFLIYFQGTGAADDSGLPNDRFFAVRPEGSVSTLKIQRTERGDSAVYLCASSLSPGQRTDTQYFGPGTRLTVL.

J is TRBJ1-3 and V is TRBV15, with D perhaps matching TRBD1 (6 bases). This CDR3 contains 15 residues. The germline CDR1 and CDR2 sequences are LNHNV and YYDKDF (reference sequence). Trimming took 0 bases from V and 3 from J, leaving 9 bases between them. This CDR3 is CATSRDRGGGNTIYF. The CDR3 bases are TGTGCCACCAGCAGAGACAGGGGAGGTGGAAACACCATATATTTT.

Ten or more counts support this clonotype. The chain links TRBV6-1 to TRBJ2-7; 7 nucleotides align to TRBD1. This CDR3 contains 14 residues. Germline V gives CDR1 MNHNS, CDR2 SASEGT. The junction had 6 bases not matched to a gene; V was cut back by 4 bases and J by 3 bases. CDR3 nucleotides: TGTGCCAGCAGTGTGGACAGGCGATTCTACGAGCAGTACTTC. This gives the protein CASSVDRRFYEQYF.

The rearrangement uses TRBV10-3 and TRBJ1-6, with TRBD1 matching 7 bases. CDR1 is ENHRY and CDR2 is SYGVKD in the germline V gene. The CDR3 sequence is 15 residues long. V lost 0 bases, J lost 6 bases, and 2 bases stayed unmatched. CDR3 DNA sequence: TGTGCCATCAGTGAGTCTCGACAGGGTAATTCACCCCTCCACTTT. Translated, it gives CAISESRQGNSPLHF.

This sequence joins TRBV25-1 and TRBJ2-3; 7 nucleotides match TRBD1. This CDR3 spans 15 amino acids. The trim removed 1 base at V and 3 bases at J, leaving 4 bases unmatched. Germline loops: CDR1 MGHDK, CDR2 SYGVNS. The CDR3 DNA follows: TGTGCCAGCAGTGAATTTAAGGGGGCGACAGATACGCAGTATTTT. This translates into CASSEFKGATDTQYF. The complete variable domain, with remaining parts taken from reference TRBV25-1 and TRBJ2-3, reads EADIYQTPRYLVIGTGKKITLECSQTMGHDKMYWYQQDPGMELHLIHYSYGVNSTEKGDLSSESTVSRIRTEHFPLTLESARPSHTSQYLCASSEFKGATDTQYFGPGTRLTVL.

This clonotype was seen ten or more times. The chain couples TRBV11-2 to TRBJ1-2; D call uncertain. V was pared by 3 bases and J by 8 bases, with 13 bases between. Germline V gene lookup returns CDR1 SGHAT and CDR2 FQNNGV. The CDR3 extends over 13 amino acids. The CDR3 nucleotides are TGTGCCAGCAGCTTCCGACGGACTTCAGGCTACACCTTC. Protein sequence: CASSFRRTSGYTF. Variable domain in full (rest from reference TRBV11-2 and TRBJ1-2): EAGVAQSPRYKIIEKRQSVAFWCNPISGHATLYWYQQILGQGPKLLIQFQNNGVVDDSQLPKDRFSAERLKGVDSTLKIQPAKLEDSAVYLCASSFRRTSGYTFGSGTRLTVV.

This clonotype was picked up many times. This chain connects TRBV6-1 to TRBJ1-2; D not certain. The V gene's germline CDR1 is MNHNS and CDR2 SASEGT. Trimming took off 5 bases at V and 4 bases at J, with 20 bases between the two ends. The CDR3 runs 16 residues. The CDR3 nucleotides are TGTGCCAGCAGTCACCGCCCCACGGACGGCCCCTATGGCTACACCTTC. This codes for CASSHRPTDGPYGYTF.